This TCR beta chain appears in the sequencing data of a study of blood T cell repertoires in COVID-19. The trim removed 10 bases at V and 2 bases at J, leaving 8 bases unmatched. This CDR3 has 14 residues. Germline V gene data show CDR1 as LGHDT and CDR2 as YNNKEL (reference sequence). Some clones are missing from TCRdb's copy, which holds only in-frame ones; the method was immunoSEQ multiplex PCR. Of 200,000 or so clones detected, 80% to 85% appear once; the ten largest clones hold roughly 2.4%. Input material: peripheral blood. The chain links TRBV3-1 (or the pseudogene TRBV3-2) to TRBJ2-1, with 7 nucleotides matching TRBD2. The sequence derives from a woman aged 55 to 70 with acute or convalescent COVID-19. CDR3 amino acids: CATSERGTYNEQFF. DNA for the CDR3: TGTGCCACCTCGGAGCGGGGAACCTACAATGAGCAGTTCTTC.